Detailed here is one T cell receptor (beta chain). This sample was taken from a study of blood T cell repertoires in COVID-19. The table came from immunoSEQ multiplex PCR; TCRdb's copy has only in-frame clones and leaves some out. The sample consists of about 190,000 clones, approximately 85% of them appearing once. CDR3 size: 16 residues. V lost 1 base to trimming and J lost 3 bases, with 12 bases between them. CDR1 and CDR2 (germline): SGHVS, FQNEAQ. The receptor was derived from a middle-aged man with acute COVID-19. Sequenced sample: PBMCs or T cells enriched from blood (not recorded which). The chain links TRBV7-8 to TRBJ1-4; a weak D match, TRBD1 (5 bases). The CDR3 reads CASSLGWGNANEKLFF. The DNA of the CDR3 is TGTGCCAGCAGCTTAGGATGGGGCAACGCTAATGAAAAACTGTTTTTT.